This passage covers 19 T cell receptor beta chains from one sample sequenced in a study of T cells in Graves' hyperthyroidism and ophthalmopathy. RNA transcripts provided the source from which TCR beta CDR3 regions were amplified. First-round RT-PCR targeting the TCR CDR3 was performed with the HTBI primer set. TCRdb passed the multiplex PCR reads through MiXCR, listing each CDR3 protein once. The repertoire holds 450,000 to 600,000 distinct CDR3 sequences, around 15% seen once, with about 15% in the top ten. The sample consisted of blood. These TCRs come from a woman in her thirties or forties with Graves' hyperthyroidism.

J is TRBJ2-7 and V is TRBV6-5; 9 nucleotides line up with TRBD1. The CDR3 spans 15 residues. The junction had 6 bases not matched to a gene; V was cut back by 2 bases and J by 4 bases. Germline CDR1 is MNHEY and CDR2 is SVGAGI. The CDR3 nucleotides read TGTGCCAGCAGTTACCCCGACAGGGGGGAATACGAGCAGTACTTC. Its protein product is CASSYPDRGEYEQYF.

This clonotype was detected only a few times. The rearrangement joins TRBV24-1 to TRBJ1-2, with D perhaps TRBD1 (6 bases). Germline CDR1 KGHDR, CDR2 SFDVKD. This CDR3 contains 11 residues. V lost 10 bases to trimming and J lost 8 bases, with 13 bases between them. CDR3 coding DNA: TGTGCCACGCAGGGGCTCGTCGGCTACACCTTC. The encoded protein is CATQGLVGYTF.

This chain connects TRBV7-2 to TRBJ2-7; a possible D gene is TRBD1 (6 bases). The V gene's germline CDR1 is SGHTA and CDR2 FQGNSA. CDR3 length: 15 residues. V was pared by 0 bases and J by 4 bases, with 13 bases between. CDR3 sequence: CASSLAIGGTYEQYF. In DNA, the CDR3 is TGTGCCAGCAGCTTAGCTATAGGGGGTACTTACGAGCAGTACTTC.

This clonotype was seen only a few times. The chain is built from TRBV4-1 and TRBJ1-5, with D unresolved. The germline V gene has CDR1 MGHRA and CDR2 YSYEKL. The CDR3 has 15 amino acids. V was trimmed by 5 bases and J by 4 bases, leaving 15 bases between them. The CDR3 nucleotides are TGCGCCAGCAGCTTCACGTGGTCAGCGAATCAGCCCCAGCATTTT. This codes for CASSFTWSANQPQHF.

This clonotype has at least ten counts. V usage is TRBV10-3 and J usage is TRBJ1-2, with TRBD1 identical over 8 bases. The CDR3 has 14 residues. V lost 2 bases, J lost 2 bases, and 1 base stayed unmatched. Germline loops: CDR1 ENHRY, CDR2 SYGVKD. For the CDR3, the DNA is TGTGCCATCAGTGAGGGACAGGGAAACTATGGCTACACCTTC. Translation gives CAISEGQGNYGYTF.

The chain is built from TRBV7-6 and TRBJ2-1; TRBD1 matches at 7 bases. The J segment lost 3 bases and the V segment lost 6 bases, leaving 8 bases of the junction unmatched. The CDR3 runs 15 residues. In germline, CDR1 is SGHVS, CDR2 FNYEAQ. Here the CDR3 reads CASSDGRGLYNEQFF. CDR3 nucleotide sequence: TGTGCCAGCAGTGACGGTAGGGGGCTCTACAATGAGCAGTTCTTC.

The table lists this clonotype with a count of one. The chain has TRBV12-3 or TRBV12-4 and TRBJ2-7; TRBD1 agrees at 7 bases. The CDR3 consists of 13 residues. V shed 6 bases and J 6 bases; nucleotides not matched to a gene: 8. The CDR3 sequence is CASSPDRVAEQYF. The CDR3, as DNA: TGTGCCAGCAGCCCAGACAGGGTCGCCGAGCAGTACTTC.

Many counts were recorded for this clonotype. In nucleotides, the CDR3 is TGTGCCAGCCGTCCCGGAGGTATGACTGACACTGAAGCTTTCTTT. This gives the protein CASRPGGMTDTEAFF. The chain recombines TRBV4-2 with TRBJ1-1; no clear D gene. Trimming took 8 bases from V and 3 from J, leaving 19 bases between them. Germline values: CDR1 LGHNA, CDR2 YNFKEQ. The CDR3 covers 15 residues.

The rearrangement links TRBV5-1 to TRBJ1-1; TRBD1 agrees at 9 bases. CDR1 is SGHRS, CDR2 YFSETQ, per germline. V shed 4 bases, J shed 3 bases, and the junction held 22 bases outside the gene matches. The CDR3 runs 20 residues. Here the CDR3 DNA reads TGCGCCAGCAGCGCCCGAAACCACAGGGGGCGCCTGAGTTGGGACACTGAAGCTTTCTTT. Amino acid sequence: CASSARNHRGRLSWDTEAFF.

In this sample, this clonotype turned up a few times. A much larger clone differs from this one at a single base, so this may be a read error. The chain uses TRBV28 and TRBJ2-1; weak D call: TRBD1 (7 bases). V shed 7 bases and J shed 6 bases, with 16 bases lying between them. This CDR3 contains 14 residues. The germline gives CDR1 MDHEN, CDR2 SYDVKM. CDR3 in amino acids: CASTRAGGCNEQFF. In DNA, the CDR3 is TGTGCCAGCACCCGCGCAGGGGGGTGCAATGAGCAGTTCTTC. Filled out from reference TRBV28 and TRBJ2-1, the complete variable domain reads DVKVTQSSRYLVKRTGEKVFLECVQDMDHENMFWYRQDPGLGLRLIYFSYDVKMKEKGDIPEGYSVSREKKERFSLILESASTNQTSMYLCASTRAGGCNEQFFGPGTRLTVL.

This clonotype has ten or more counts. The chain employs TRBV5-1 and TRBJ2-1, with 8 bases aligning to TRBD1. The ends lost 4 bases at V and 2 bases at J; junction bases unmatched: 8. The CDR3 has 16 amino acids. The germline V gene has CDR1 SGHRS and CDR2 YFSETQ. The CDR3 region is CASSPTGQGTYNEQFF. Here the CDR3 DNA reads TGCGCCAGCAGCCCCACCGGACAGGGCACCTACAATGAGCAGTTCTTC.

In its sample, this clonotype was seen many times. The chain combines TRBV20-1 with TRBJ2-7, with D possibly being TRBD1 (5 bases). The CDR3 is made up of 14 amino acids. Germline assignment: CDR1 DFQATT and CDR2 SNEGSKA (reference sequence). V was cut by 4 bases and J by 7 bases, with 20 bases left in between. CDR3 protein: CSAKRTWVAEEQYF. The CDR3, as DNA: TGCAGTGCTAAACGGACATGGGTGGCGGAAGAGCAGTACTTC.

In this sample, this clonotype turned up many times. The J gene is TRBJ1-2, the V gene TRBV20-1, with 7 positions matching TRBD1. CDR1 is DFQATT, CDR2 SNEGSKA, per germline (reference sequence). The length of the CDR3 is 14 residues. V gave up 0 bases and J gave up 8 bases; unmatched junction bases: 9. Written as DNA, the CDR3 is TGCAGTGCTAGAGATGAAGGGGGCGCCCAGGGCTACACCTTC. Translation gives CSARDEGGAQGYTF.

The table lists this clonotype with a count of one. The chain joins TRBV3-1 to TRBJ2-2; 11 bases fit TRBD1. J gave up 0 bases and V 1 base, and 10 bases lay outside the gene matches. This CDR3 contains 20 residues. The V gene's germline CDR1 is LGHDT and CDR2 YNNKEL (reference sequence). The CDR3 DNA is TGTGCCAGCAGCCAAGCGCCGGGACAGGGGGAATACGCGAACACCGGGGAGCTGTTTTTT. This codes for CASSQAPGQGEYANTGELFF.

This clonotype was seen ten or more times. V and J are TRBV2 and TRBJ1-5; D gene unclear. The germline gives CDR1 SNHLY, CDR2 FYNNEI. V was clipped by 10 bases and J by 2 bases, with 12 bases between them. The CDR3 runs to 13 residues. Written as DNA, the CDR3 is TGTGCCACGGCGGCGGTGGGCAATCAGCCCCAGCATTTT. Protein product: CATAAVGNQPQHF.

The sample holds a few counts of this clonotype. This chain links TRBV15 with TRBJ2-3, with D perhaps TRBD2 (6 bases). V lost 0 bases to trimming and J lost 4 bases, with 8 bases between them. Germline V CDR1 and CDR2: LNHNV, YYDKDF (reference sequence). The length of the CDR3 is 14 residues. The CDR3 region is CATSRDGGADTQYF. The DNA of the CDR3 is TGTGCCACCAGCAGAGATGGCGGGGCAGATACGCAGTATTTT.

This clonotype was counted many times. The chain has TRBV3-1 and TRBJ1-1; D perhaps matches TRBD1 (6 bases). The CDR3 extends over 16 amino acids. Trimming shortened V by 1 base and J by 0 bases, and 12 bases separated the two germline ends. Germline V lookup: CDR1 LGHDT, CDR2 YNNKEL (reference sequence). CDR3 in amino acids: CASSQVHRDLNTEAFF. The CDR3 DNA follows: TGTGCCAGCAGCCAAGTTCACAGGGACCTGAACACTGAAGCTTTCTTT.

Only a few counts were recorded for this clonotype. The chain links TRBV7-2 to TRBJ1-1; D is uncertain. CDR3 length: 15 amino acids. V shed 1 base and J shed 1 base, with 10 bases lying between them. CDR1 SGHTA and CDR2 FQGNSA come from the germline V gene. The CDR3 region has the DNA TGTGCCAGCAGCTTAGGACGGGGTCGGAACACTGAAGCTTTCTTT. Translated, it gives CASSLGRGRNTEAFF.

About this clonotype: This may come from a read error, since a much larger clone is one base off. Here the CDR3 reads CASSLNPGLAGANVQFF. In nucleotides, the CDR3 is TGTGCCAGCAGCTTAAACCCTGGACTAGCGGGAGCGAATGTGCAGTTCTTC. The J gene is TRBJ2-1, the V gene TRBV7-3, with TRBD2 matching over 13 bases. The CDR3 spans 17 residues. CDR1 is SGHTA and CDR2 is FQGTGA in the germline V gene.